The entry below describes one T cell receptor (beta chain). Its antigen is still unknown. TCRdb's table, derived via immunoSEQ multiplex PCR, lists solely in-frame clones and lacks some. Of about 41,000 clones listed, 84% were seen once; the top ten hold 1% to 1.5%. These data are taken from a study of CD4 T cells in relation to SARS-CoV-2 and coronaviruses. The CDR3 is 14 residues long. Germline CDR1 SGDLS, CDR2 YYNGEE. V was pared by 3 bases and J by 5 bases, with 11 bases between. The sequence derives from an adult with COVID-19. The rearrangement joins TRBV9 to TRBJ2-2, with D possibly matching TRBD1 (6 bases). Sample: naive CD4+ T cells from PBMCs, cultured in vitro. The subset denotes: naive CD4+ T cells isolated by negative enrichment. The CDR3 bases are TGTGCCAGCAGCGAATTAGGGGGTACCGGGGAGCTGTTTTTT. Amino acids: CASSELGGTGELFF.